These 6 T cell receptor beta chains share one sample of origin, sequenced in a study of blood T cells in healthy people across ages (dated by TCRdb to about 2015). Library prep was done by 5' RACE. A second PCR of roughly 6 to 11 cycles was performed with a sample-barcoded 5' primer and a J-beta primer mix. The public reads were reprocessed in TCRdb via fastp at Q25 and MiXCR, keeping in-frame beta chains. One record per CDR3 amino acid sequence lists the most common genes and DNA. For this sample the table gives fewer than 2 million distinct CDR3 sequences, of which around 40% were detected only once. Roughly 23% of the sample belongs to the ten largest clones. The sample taken for sequencing was blood. Receptors originate from a human donor in good health.

This clonotype has a count of ten or more. The chain links TRBV5-1 to TRBJ2-7; TRBD1 aligns across 8 bases. Germline assignment: CDR1 SGHRS and CDR2 YFSETQ. V was pared by 0 bases and J by 2 bases, with 4 bases of the junction left unmatched. This CDR3 has 15 amino acids. CDR3 in DNA: TGCGCCAGCAGCTTGGGGACAGGGCGAACCTACGAGCAGTACTTC. This codes for CASSLGTGRTYEQYF.

In its sample, this clonotype was seen a few times. The chain couples TRBV6-2 or TRBV6-3 to TRBJ1-2; D ambiguous. Trimming removed 8 bases at V and 6 bases at J, with 10 bases between. The CDR3 is made up of 11 amino acids. CDR1 and CDR2 (germline): MNHEY, SVGEGT. CDR3 nucleotides: TGTGCCAGCCTCGGAAGGAATGGCTACACCTTC. Its translation: CASLGRNGYTF.

The chain recombines TRBV7-9 with TRBJ2-5; D call uncertain. Trimming left V 2 bases short and J 1 base short, with 11 bases between. The length of the CDR3 is 15 residues. Germline assignment: CDR1 SEHNR and CDR2 FQNEAQ (reference sequence). The CDR3 sequence: CASSLYGRSQETQYF. For the CDR3, the DNA is TGTGCCAGCAGCTTATATGGACGTTCCCAAGAGACCCAGTACTTC.

The rearrangement links TRBV7-2 to TRBJ1-6, with 9 bases that match TRBD1. The length of the CDR3 is 16 residues. After removal of 1 base from V and 7 bases from J, the junction contained 5 bases not matched to a gene. Per the germline V gene, CDR1 is SGHTA and CDR2 is FQGNSA. In DNA, the CDR3 is TGTGCCAGCAGCTTAGTCAGGGGACAGGGCAATTCACCCCTCCACTTT. Its protein is CASSLVRGQGNSPLHF.

This clonotype was detected only a few times. The chain combines TRBV24-1 with TRBJ2-1; no firm D call. Germline CDR1 KGHDR, CDR2 SFDVKD. Trimming left V 7 bases short and J 8 bases short, with 8 bases between. The CDR3 extends over 11 amino acids. In DNA, the CDR3 is TGTGCCACCAGCTTTCTAGATGAGCAGTTCTTC. Encoded protein: CATSFLDEQFF.

This clonotype was picked up one time. This chain links TRBV5-6 with TRBJ1-1, with TRBD1 as a possible D gene (6 bases). Germline loops: CDR1 SGHDT, CDR2 YYEEEE. With 5 bases removed from V and 6 bases from J, the gap between germline ends came to 17 bases. The CDR3 length is 14 residues. The CDR3 region has the DNA TGTGCCAGCAGGGGCCAAACAGGGTTAGCTGAAGCTTTCTTT. Translated, it gives CASRGQTGLAEAFF.